This TCR beta chain was retrieved from a study of cytomegalovirus exposure and HLA in healthy donors. The study ran its PCR with 60 Vbeta and 13 Jbeta primers. Repertoires were generated with immunoSEQ multiplex PCR, while TCRdb's copy carries only in-frame clones and drops some. The table lists 210,000 or so clones, almost 80% of them singletons, with roughly 1.9% in the top ten. Germline V gene lookup returns CDR1 SGDLS and CDR2 YYNGEE. This CDR3 has 15 amino acids. V was pared by 4 bases and J by 5 bases, with 18 bases between. Material: PBMCs. This TCR was sampled from a man aged 18 to 29 in good health and CMV-seronegative. V usage is TRBV9 and J usage is TRBJ1-2, with D maybe TRBD1 (5 bases). The CDR3 bases are TGTGCCAGCAGCCCCTCAACCCAGGGCAGTTATGGCTACACCTTC. This gives the protein CASSPSTQGSYGYTF.